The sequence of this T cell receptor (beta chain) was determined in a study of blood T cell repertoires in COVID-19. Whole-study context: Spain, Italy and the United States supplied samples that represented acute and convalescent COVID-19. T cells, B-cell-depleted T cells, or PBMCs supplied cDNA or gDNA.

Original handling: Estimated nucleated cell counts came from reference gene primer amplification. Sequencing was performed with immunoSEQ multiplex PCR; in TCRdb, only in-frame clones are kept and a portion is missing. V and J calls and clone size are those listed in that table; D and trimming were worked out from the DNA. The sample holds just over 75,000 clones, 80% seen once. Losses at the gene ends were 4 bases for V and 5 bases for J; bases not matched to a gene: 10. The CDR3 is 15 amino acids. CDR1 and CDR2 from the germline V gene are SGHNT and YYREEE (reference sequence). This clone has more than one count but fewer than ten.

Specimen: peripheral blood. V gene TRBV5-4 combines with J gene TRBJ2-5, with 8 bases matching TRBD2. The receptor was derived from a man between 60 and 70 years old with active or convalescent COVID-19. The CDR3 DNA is TGTGCCAGCAGCCCCTCATTGTCGGGGGGGGAGACCCAGTACTTC. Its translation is CASSPSLSGGETQYF.